The clone carrying this T cell receptor (beta chain) was seen a few times. Germline V gene sequence: CDR1 SGHTS, CDR2 YDEGEE. The CDR3 covers 15 residues. V was cut by 2 bases and J by 4 bases, with 15 bases left in between. The record originates from a study of blood T cell repertoires in COVID-19. Study processing details: Amplified reference gene primers provided the basis for estimating nucleated cell counts. Measured with immunoSEQ multiplex PCR; TCRdb has only the in-frame clones, and not every one. V and J calls and clone size come straight from that table; D and trimming were deduced from the DNA. The data contain some 80,000 clones, approximately 90% of them singletons.

The receptor's source is an elderly woman with acute or convalescent COVID-19. This chain uses TRBV5-8 with TRBJ1-2; D is uncertain. The source material was peripheral blood. This CDR3 reads CASSFSVLASYGYTF. The CDR3 DNA is TGTGCCAGCAGCTTTTCAGTGTTAGCCTCCTATGGCTACACCTTC.